The clone carrying this TCR beta chain was seen a few times. What it recognizes is unknown. Subsequent to roughly 9 days of culture, CD4+ T cells were isolated. Two-dose vaccination with either BNT162b2 or mRNA-1273 was given to the participants. Cultures received IL-2 medium that replaced half the medium on days 3 and 7. The data were obtained in a study of vaccination effects on CD4 cells after COVID-19. The germline gives CDR1 SGHRS, CDR2 YFSETQ. The CDR3 runs 15 residues. V was clipped by 7 bases and J by 3 bases; unmatched bases: 5. Repertoires were generated with immunoSEQ multiplex PCR, while TCRdb's copy carries only in-frame clones and drops some. The table shows 72,000 or so clones, with around 70% occurring only once. The study's findings and limits: The study found marked clonal contraction of infection- and vaccine-induced clones late after vaccination.

Source: CD4+ T cells from PBMCs cultured without peptide, taken after COVID-19 vaccination. This chain joins TRBV5-1 and TRBJ2-6, with 9 bases lining up with TRBD1. This sequence was found in a human donor who received a COVID-19 vaccine. In nucleotides, the CDR3 is TGCGCCAGCTTACAGGGGGCGGGTGGGGCCAACGTCCTGACTTTC. Protein sequence: CASLQGAGGANVLTF.